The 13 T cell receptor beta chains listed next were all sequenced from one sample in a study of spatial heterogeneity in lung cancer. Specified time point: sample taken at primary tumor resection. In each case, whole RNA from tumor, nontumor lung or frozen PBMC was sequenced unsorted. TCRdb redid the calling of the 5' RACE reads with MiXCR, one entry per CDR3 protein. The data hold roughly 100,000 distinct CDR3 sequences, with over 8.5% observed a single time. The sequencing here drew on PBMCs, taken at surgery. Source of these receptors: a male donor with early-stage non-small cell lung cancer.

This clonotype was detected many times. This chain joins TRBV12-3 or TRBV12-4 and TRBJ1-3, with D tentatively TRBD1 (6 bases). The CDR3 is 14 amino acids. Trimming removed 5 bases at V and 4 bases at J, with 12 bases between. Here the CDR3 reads CASSPRTGGNTIYF. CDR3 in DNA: TGTGCCAGCAGTCCCAGAACAGGGGGAAACACCATATATTTT.

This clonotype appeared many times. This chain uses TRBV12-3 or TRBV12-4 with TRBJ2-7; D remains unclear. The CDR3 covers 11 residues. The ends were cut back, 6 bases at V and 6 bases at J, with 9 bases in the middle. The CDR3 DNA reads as TGTGCCAGCAGAAACCCTCTCGAGCAGTACTTC. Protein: CASRNPLEQYF.

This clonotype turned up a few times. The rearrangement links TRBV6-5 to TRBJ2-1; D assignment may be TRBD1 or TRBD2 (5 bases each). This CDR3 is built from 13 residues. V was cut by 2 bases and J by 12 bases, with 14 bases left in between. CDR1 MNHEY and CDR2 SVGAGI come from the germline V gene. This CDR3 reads CASSYGNQRGQFF. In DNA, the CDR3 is TGTGCCAGCAGTTACGGGAACCAGAGGGGGCAGTTCTTC.

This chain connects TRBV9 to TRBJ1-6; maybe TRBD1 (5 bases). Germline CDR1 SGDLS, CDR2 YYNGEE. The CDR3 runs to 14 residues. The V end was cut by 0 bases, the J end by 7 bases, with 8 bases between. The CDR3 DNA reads TGTGCCAGCAGCGTAGGGTGGGGGAATTCACCCCTCCACTTT. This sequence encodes CASSVGWGNSPLHF.

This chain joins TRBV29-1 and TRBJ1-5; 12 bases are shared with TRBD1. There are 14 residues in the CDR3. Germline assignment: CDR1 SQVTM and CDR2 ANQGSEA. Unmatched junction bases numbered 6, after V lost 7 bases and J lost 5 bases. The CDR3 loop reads CSASGTGGDQPQHF. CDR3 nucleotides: TGCAGCGCATCCGGGACAGGGGGCGATCAGCCCCAGCATTTT.

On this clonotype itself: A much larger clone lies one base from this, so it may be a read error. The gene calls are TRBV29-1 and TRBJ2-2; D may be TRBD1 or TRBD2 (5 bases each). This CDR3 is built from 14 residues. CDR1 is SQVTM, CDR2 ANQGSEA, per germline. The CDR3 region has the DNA TGCAGCGTAAAAAACAGGTCGAACACCGGGGAGCTGTATTTT. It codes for CSVKNRSNTGELYF.

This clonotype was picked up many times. CDR3: CSARDLGLAGGITMETQYF. In DNA form, the CDR3 reads TGCAGTGCTAGAGATCTCGGGTTAGCGGGGGGGATTACTATGGAGACCCAGTACTTC. The V gene is TRBV20-1, the J gene TRBJ2-5; 11 bases match TRBD2. Trimming took 0 bases from V and 5 from J; bases not matched to a gene: 17. Per germline, CDR1 DFQATT and CDR2 SNEGSKA (reference sequence). The CDR3 sequence is 19 residues long.

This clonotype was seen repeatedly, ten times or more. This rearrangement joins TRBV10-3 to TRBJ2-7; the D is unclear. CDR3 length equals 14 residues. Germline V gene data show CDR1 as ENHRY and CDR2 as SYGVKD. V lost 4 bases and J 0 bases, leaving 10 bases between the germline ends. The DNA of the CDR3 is TGTGCCATCAGTGGGTACCGTGGCTCCTACGAGCAGTACTTC. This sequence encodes CAISGYRGSYEQYF.

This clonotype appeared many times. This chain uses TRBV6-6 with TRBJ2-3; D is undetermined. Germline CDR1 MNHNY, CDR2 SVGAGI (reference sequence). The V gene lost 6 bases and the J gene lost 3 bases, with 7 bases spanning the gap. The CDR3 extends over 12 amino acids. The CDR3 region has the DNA TGTGCCAGCAGAACCGGGACAGATACGCAGTATTTT. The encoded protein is CASRTGTDTQYF.

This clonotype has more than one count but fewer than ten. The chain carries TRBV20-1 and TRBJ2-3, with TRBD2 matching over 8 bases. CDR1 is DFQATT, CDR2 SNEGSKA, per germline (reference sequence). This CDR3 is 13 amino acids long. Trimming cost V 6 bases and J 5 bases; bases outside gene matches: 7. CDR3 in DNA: TGCAGTGCCCGGGGGGGCGAGGGAGATACGCAGTATTTT. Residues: CSARGGEGDTQYF.

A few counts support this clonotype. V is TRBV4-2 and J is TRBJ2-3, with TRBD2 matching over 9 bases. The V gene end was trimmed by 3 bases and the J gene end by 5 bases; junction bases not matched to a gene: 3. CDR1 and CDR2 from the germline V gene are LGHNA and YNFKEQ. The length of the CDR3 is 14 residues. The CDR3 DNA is TGTGCCAGCAGCCAGGCGGGGGGGCAAGATACGCAGTATTTT. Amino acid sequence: CASSQAGGQDTQYF.

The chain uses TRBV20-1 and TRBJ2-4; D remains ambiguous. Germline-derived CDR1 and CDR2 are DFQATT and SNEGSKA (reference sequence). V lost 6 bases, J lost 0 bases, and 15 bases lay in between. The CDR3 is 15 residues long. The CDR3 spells CSAAREFLAKNIQYF. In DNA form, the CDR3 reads TGCAGTGCCGCCCGTGAATTTCTAGCCAAAAACATTCAGTACTTC.

DNA for the CDR3: TGTGCCAGCAGCTTAAAAGAAGCAACTAATGAAAAACTGTTTTTT. Translated: CASSLKEATNEKLFF. The rearrangement links TRBV7-9 to TRBJ1-4; D gene ambiguous. V lost 2 bases to trimming and J lost 0 bases, with 7 bases between them. CDR1 is SEHNR and CDR2 is FQNEAQ in the germline V gene (reference sequence). This CDR3 is built from 15 residues. The full variable domain, completed using reference TRBV7-9 and TRBJ1-4, is DTGVSQNPRHKITKRGQNVTFRCDPISEHNRLYWYRQTLGQGPEFLTYFQNEAQLEKSRLLSDRFSAERPKGSFSTLEIQRTEQGDSAMYLCASSLKEATNEKLFFGSGTQLSVL.